This T cell receptor beta chain originates from a study of blood T cell repertoires in COVID-19. Turning to the study itself: The study drew acute and convalescent COVID-19 samples from the United States, Italy and Spain. The analysed material was cDNA or gDNA that came from T cells, B-cell-depleted T cells, or PBMCs.

V was clipped by 0 bases and J by 4 bases; unmatched bases: 9. The germline CDR1 and CDR2 sequences are SGDLS and YYNGEE. The CDR3 loop spans 16 amino acids. As originally analysed: Estimation of nucleated cell counts was performed using reference gene primer amplification. The data were produced by immunoSEQ multiplex PCR, yet TCRdb's version contains in-frame clones alone and is incomplete. V and J calls and clone size are as listed in that table; D and trimming were resolved from the DNA. The table has fewer than 500,000 clones, around 89% seen once. The chain carries TRBV9 and TRBJ1-1; TRBD1 agrees at 7 bases. Source material: PBMCs or T cells enriched from blood (not recorded which). This receptor was obtained from a young man who had recovered from COVID-19. This CDR3 is CASSVASTGRGTEAFF. The DNA of the CDR3 is TGTGCCAGCAGCGTAGCTTCGACAGGGCGAGGCACTGAAGCTTTCTTT.